These T cell receptor beta chains were read from a single sample in a study of blood T cell repertoires in COVID-19. Here immunoSEQ multiplex PCR was the method, and the copy in TCRdb shows in-frame clones only, minus some. The table has some 140,000 clones, roughly four fifths seen once; the top ten hold roughly 12%. Material for sequencing was peripheral blood. The receptors come from a woman aged 55 to 70 with COVID-19, enrolled during active disease. The CDR3 runs from the conserved cysteine through the conserved F or W. D genes are given only for firm matches.

>TRBJ1-6|NA|TRBV6-1
CASSELGASPLHF
>TRBJ1-1|TRBD1|TRBV18
CASSRGQGAGGTEAFF
>TRBJ1-2|TRBD1|TRBV6-1
CASSEPPGQGDDGYTF
>TRBJ1-5|NA|TRBV5-1
CASSLDSYSNQPQHF
>TRBJ2-7|NA|TRBV5-1
CASTESASSYEQYF
>TRBJ1-3|NA|TRBV7-3
CASSLRGTDSGNTIYF
>TRBJ2-7|NA|TRBV7-9
CRPGSYEQYF
>TRBJ1-5|NA|TRBV19
CASRNDFSSNQPQHF
>TRBJ1-5|NA|TRBV6-5
CASSYAPGVPYQPQHF
>TRBJ2-5|NA|TRBV7-2
CASSLVLQTQETQYF
>TRBJ2-2|NA|TRBV5-5
CASSLGGTGELFF
>TRBJ2-7|NA|TRBV5-4
CASSPDAPGAYEQYF
>TRBJ2-2|NA|TRBV2
CASSRLGDTGELFF
>TRBJ2-6|TRBD1|TRBV27
CASSLSGTGVGANVLTF
>TRBJ1-6|NA|TRBV19
CASSIMGRNSPLHF
>TRBJ2-5|NA|TRBV5-4
CASTDSYQETQYF
>TRBJ1-4|TRBD1|TRBV30
CAWGQGAVEKLFF
>TRBJ1-1|NA|TRBV7-7
CASSTDRDTEAFF
>TRBJ1-2|NA|TRBV6-5
CASSLSQGFNYGYTF
>TRBJ1-5|NA|TRBV9
CASSAVDSSNQPQHF
>TRBJ1-6|TRBD1|TRBV30
CAWAQGGNSPLHF
>TRBJ1-2|TRBD1|TRBV27
CASSLAGQSFRGYTF
>TRBJ2-2|NA|TRBV19
CATRERTNTGELFF
>TRBJ1-1|TRBD1|TRBV4-1
CASSQSSGGNTEAFF
>TRBJ1-1|NA|TRBV25-1
CASSVFGGMNTEAFF
>TRBJ1-2|NA|TRBV7-2
CASSLEGDLYGYTF
>TRBJ1-2|TRBD1|TRBV6-5
CASGPRTGGLVYTF
>TRBJ1-1|NA|TRBV7-3
CASSSRAYGTEAFF
>TRBJ1-1|NA|TRBV5-1
CASSPGVGRTEAFF
>TRBJ2-2|TRBD2|TRBV11-2
CAARRGTNTGELFF
>TRBJ1-1|NA|TRBV18
CASSLRGSEDEAFF
>TRBJ1-6|NA|TRBV5-6
CASSLMGRTLHF
>TRBJ2-1|NA|TRBV5-1
CASQVGGSRYNEQFF
>TRBJ1-1|NA|TRBV5-1
CASSVTEGTEAFF
>TRBJ1-2|NA|TRBV21-1
CASSKGRRGSF
>TRBJ1-3|TRBD1|TRBV29-1
CSVGQGSGNTIYF
>TRBJ1-3|NA|TRBV7-2
CASSSGISGNTIYF
>TRBJ2-2|NA|TRBV27
CASSFQGFTGELFF
>TRBJ2-7|NA|TRBV18
CASSPPGASSYEQYF
>TRBJ1-2|TRBD1|TRBV12-3/TRBV12-4
CASSLRTGYGYTF
>TRBJ2-5|NA|TRBV12-3/TRBV12-4
CASSLASETQYF
>TRBJ2-1|NA|TRBV6-5
CASSPRMTDNEQFF
>TRBJ2-2|TRBD2|TRBV7-8
CASSTGLATGELFF
>TRBJ2-5|TRBD1|TRBV5-6
CASTDPGQGARQETQYF
>TRBJ1-6|TRBD1|TRBV5-5
CASGTGANSPLHF
>TRBJ2-3|TRBD2|TRBV18
CASSPLAGAPTDTQYF
>TRBJ1-1|NA|TRBV5-1
CASSFSENTEAFF
>TRBJ1-5|NA|TRBV30
CAWSRGAGQPQHF
>TRBJ1-1|NA|TRBV6-5
CASSLEAHTEAFF
>TRBJ2-7|TRBD1|TRBV13
CASSLRQGALSYEQYF
>TRBJ1-6|NA|TRBV6-5
CASRKTASPLHF
>TRBJ1-1|NA|TRBV20-1
CSARGRAEAFF
>TRBJ2-1|TRBD2|TRBV10-3
CAIRTGLAGNEQFF
>TRBJ1-1|TRBD1|TRBV2
CASSPMTGTMNTEAFF
>TRBJ2-7|NA|TRBV5-5
CASSLALYEQYF
>TRBJ2-2|NA|TRBV9
CASSYEGLGTGELFF
>TRBJ2-7|TRBD2|TRBV19
CASSIWGLAGGGPDEQYF
>TRBJ1-3|TRBD1|TRBV2
CASSGGQGATGNTIYF
>TRBJ1-2|NA|TRBV7-3
CASSLTATGQNGYTF
>TRBJ1-4|TRBD1|TRBV9
CASSRQGVGAEKLFF